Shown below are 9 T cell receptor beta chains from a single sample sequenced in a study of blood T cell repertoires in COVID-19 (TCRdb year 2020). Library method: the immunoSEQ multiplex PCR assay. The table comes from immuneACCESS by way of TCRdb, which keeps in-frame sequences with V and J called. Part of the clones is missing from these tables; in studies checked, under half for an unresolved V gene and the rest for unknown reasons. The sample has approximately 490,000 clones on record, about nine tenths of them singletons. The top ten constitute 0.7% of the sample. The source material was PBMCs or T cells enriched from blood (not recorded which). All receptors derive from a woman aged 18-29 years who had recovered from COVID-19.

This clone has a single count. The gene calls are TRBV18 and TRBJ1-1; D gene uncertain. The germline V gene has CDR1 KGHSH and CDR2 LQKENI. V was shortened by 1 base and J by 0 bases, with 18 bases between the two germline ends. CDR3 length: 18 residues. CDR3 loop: CASSPQRIFEYVNTEAFF. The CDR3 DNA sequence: TGTGCCAGCTCACCACAGCGGATTTTCGAATATGTGAACACTGAAGCTTTCTTT.

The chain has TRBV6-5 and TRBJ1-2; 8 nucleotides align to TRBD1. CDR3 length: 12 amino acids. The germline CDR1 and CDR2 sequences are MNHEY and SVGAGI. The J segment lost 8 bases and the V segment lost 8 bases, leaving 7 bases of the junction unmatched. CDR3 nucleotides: TGTGCCAGCGGACAGGGCAAAGGAGGCTACACCTTC. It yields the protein CASGQGKGGYTF.

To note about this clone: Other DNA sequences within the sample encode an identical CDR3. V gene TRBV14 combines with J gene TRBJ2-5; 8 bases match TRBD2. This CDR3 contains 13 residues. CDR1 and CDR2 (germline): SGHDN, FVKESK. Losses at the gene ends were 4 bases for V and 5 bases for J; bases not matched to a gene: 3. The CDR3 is CASSPGLVETQYF. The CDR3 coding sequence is TGTGCCAGCAGCCCGGGACTAGTGGAGACCCAGTACTTC. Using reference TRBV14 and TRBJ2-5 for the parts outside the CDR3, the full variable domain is EAGVTQFPSHSVIEKGQTVTLRCDPISGHDNLYWYRRVMGKEIKFLLHFVKESKQDESGMPNNRFLAERTGGTYSTLKVQPAELEDSGVYFCASSPGLVETQYFGPGTRLLVL.

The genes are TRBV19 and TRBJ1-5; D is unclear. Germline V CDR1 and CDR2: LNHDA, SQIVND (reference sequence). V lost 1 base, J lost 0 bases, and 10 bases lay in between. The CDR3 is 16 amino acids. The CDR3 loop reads CASSIGAANSNQPQHF. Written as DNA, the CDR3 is TGTGCCAGTAGTATAGGGGCCGCAAATAGCAATCAGCCCCAGCATTTT. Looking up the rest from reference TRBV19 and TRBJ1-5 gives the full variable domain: DGGITQSPKYLFRKEGQNVTLSCEQNLNHDAMYWYRQDPGQGLRLIYYSQIVNDFQKGDIAEGYSVSREKKESFPLTVTSAQKNPTAFYLCASSIGAANSNQPQHFGDGTRLSIL.

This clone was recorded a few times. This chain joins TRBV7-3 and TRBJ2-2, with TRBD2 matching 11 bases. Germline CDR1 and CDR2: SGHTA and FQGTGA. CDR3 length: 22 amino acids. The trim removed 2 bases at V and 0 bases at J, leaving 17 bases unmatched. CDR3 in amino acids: CASSLYNWPILAGEPNTGELFF. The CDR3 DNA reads TGTGCCAGCAGCTTATACAATTGGCCGATACTAGCGGGGGAACCGAACACCGGGGAGCTGTTTTTT.

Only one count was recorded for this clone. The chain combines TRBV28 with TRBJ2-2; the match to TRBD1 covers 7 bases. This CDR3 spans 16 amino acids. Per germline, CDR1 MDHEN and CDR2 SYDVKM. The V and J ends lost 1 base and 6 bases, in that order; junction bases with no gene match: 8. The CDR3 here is CASSLSRQGMAGELFF. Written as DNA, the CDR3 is TGTGCCAGCAGTTTATCCCGACAGGGAATGGCCGGGGAGCTGTTTTTT.

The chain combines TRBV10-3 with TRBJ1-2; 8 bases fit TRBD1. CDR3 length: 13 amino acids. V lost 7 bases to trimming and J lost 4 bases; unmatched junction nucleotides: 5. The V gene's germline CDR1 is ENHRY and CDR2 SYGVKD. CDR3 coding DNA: TGTGCCATCAATCAGGGGGCAGGCTATGGCTACACCTTC. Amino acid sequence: CAINQGAGYGYTF.

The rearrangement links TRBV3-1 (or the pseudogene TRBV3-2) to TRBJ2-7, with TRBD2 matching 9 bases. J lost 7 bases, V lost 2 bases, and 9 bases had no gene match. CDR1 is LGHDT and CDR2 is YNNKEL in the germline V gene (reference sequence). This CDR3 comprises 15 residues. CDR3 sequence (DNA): TGTGCCAGCAGCCAAACATTAGCGGGGGCCGGAGAGCAGTACTTC. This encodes CASSQTLAGAGEQYF.

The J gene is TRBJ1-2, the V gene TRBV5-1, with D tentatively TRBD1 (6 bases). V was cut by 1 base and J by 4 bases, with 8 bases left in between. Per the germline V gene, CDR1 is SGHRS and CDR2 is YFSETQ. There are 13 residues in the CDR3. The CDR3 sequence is CASSLQDSYGYTF. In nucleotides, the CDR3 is TGCGCCAGCAGCTTGCAGGACAGCTATGGCTACACCTTC.